What follows are 4 T cell receptor beta chains derived from one specimen sequenced in a study of T-cell reconstitution after alpha-beta-depleted transplantation in children. Unique molecular identifiers were built into the TCRbeta library. TCRdb used MiXCR to reprocess the PCR reads, holding one entry per CDR3 protein. The table lists roughly 500,000 distinct CDR3 sequences, about 30% of them singletons. The source material was PBMCs from the stem cell graft donor, sampled from the stem cell graft. Every receptor here comes from a human donor who donated a stem cell graft to a child with aplastic anemia.

The rearrangement joins TRBV7-2 to TRBJ1-1; 8 positions match TRBD1. The CDR3 consists of 15 residues. After removal of 3 bases from V and 5 bases from J, the junction contained 8 bases not matched to a gene. CDR1 is SGHTA, CDR2 FQGNSA, per germline. This CDR3 reads CASSFRGTGTTEAFF. Written as DNA, the CDR3 is TGTGCCAGCAGCTTTCGAGGGACAGGAACAACTGAAGCTTTCTTT.

The chain employs TRBV5-1 and TRBJ1-3; tentative D call: TRBD1 (5 bases). The CDR3 is made up of 15 amino acids. Germline V gene sequence: CDR1 SGHRS, CDR2 YFSETQ. Trimming pared 0 bases from V and 3 bases from J, leaving 10 bases between. CDR3 coding DNA: TGCGCCAGCAGCTTGGGGGACCAATTTGGAAACACCATATATTTT. This gives the protein CASSLGDQFGNTIYF.

This clonotype was detected once. The genes are TRBV4-3 and TRBJ2-5; D unclear. CDR1 LGHNA and CDR2 YSLEER come from the germline V gene. This CDR3 region has 15 residues. The ends were cut back, 1 base at V and 2 bases at J, with 11 bases in the middle. The CDR3 coding sequence is TGCGCCAGCAGCCAAGGGGCAGGCAGACAAGAGACCCAGTACTTC. It encodes CASSQGAGRQETQYF.

This chain uses TRBV28 with TRBJ1-1, with 7 positions matching TRBD1. The CDR3 has 15 amino acids. Germline CDR1 and CDR2: MDHEN and SYDVKM. V lost 4 bases and J lost 6; bases outside the gene matches: 11. CDR3 nucleotide sequence: TGTGCCAGCAGTTCCACCCGACAGGGATTAGCTGAAGCTTTCTTT. Its protein product is CASSSTRQGLAEAFF.